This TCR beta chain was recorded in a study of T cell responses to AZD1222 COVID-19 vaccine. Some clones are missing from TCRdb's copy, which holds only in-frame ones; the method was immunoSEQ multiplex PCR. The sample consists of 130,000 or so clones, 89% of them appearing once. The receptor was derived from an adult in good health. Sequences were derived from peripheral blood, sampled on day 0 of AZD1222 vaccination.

Here the CDR3 DNA reads TGTGCCAGTAGTATAGTGGCCGCTACTCGGGCCTACGAGCAGTACTTC. Amino acids: CASSIVAATRAYEQYF. The chain links TRBV19 to TRBJ2-7; D is ambiguous. The CDR3 is 16 amino acids. Germline V lookup: CDR1 LNHDA, CDR2 SQIVND (reference sequence). V lost 1 base and J lost 2, with 15 bases in between.